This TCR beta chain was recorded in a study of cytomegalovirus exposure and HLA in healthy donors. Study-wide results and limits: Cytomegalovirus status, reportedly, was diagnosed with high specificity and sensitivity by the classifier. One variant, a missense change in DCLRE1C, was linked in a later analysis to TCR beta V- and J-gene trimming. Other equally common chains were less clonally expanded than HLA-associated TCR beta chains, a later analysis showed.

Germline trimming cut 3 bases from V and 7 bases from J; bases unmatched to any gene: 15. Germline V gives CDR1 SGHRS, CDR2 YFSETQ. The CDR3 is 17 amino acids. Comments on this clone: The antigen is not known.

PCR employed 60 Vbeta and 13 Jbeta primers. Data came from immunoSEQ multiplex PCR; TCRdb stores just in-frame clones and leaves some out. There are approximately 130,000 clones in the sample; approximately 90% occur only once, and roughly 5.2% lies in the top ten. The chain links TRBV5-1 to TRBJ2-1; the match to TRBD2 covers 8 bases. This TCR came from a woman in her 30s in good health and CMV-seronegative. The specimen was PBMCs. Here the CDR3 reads CASSSGTSNWARNEQFF. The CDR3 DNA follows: TGCGCCAGCAGCTCCGGGACTAGTAATTGGGCGAGGAATGAGCAGTTCTTC.